The clone carrying this TCR beta chain has only a few counts. What it binds is not known. This record comes from a study of graft-versus-host responses after intestinal transplantation. This CDR3 comprises 13 residues. The V gene lost 8 bases and the J gene lost 2 bases, with 10 bases spanning the gap. The germline V gene encodes CDR1 MNHEY and CDR2 SMNVEV (reference sequence). Using immunoSEQ multiplex PCR, the repertoire was profiled, and TCRdb retains in-frame clones only, with some absent. The table includes approximately 86,000 clones, 91% detected once. The input for sequencing was unstimulated CD4+ T cells sorted from spleen or lymph node cells, taken before intestinal transplant. This chain links TRBV27 with TRBJ1-3; D perhaps matches TRBD1 (6 bases). This receptor was obtained from a human donor who received an intestinal transplant. The CDR3 nucleotides read TGTGCCAGCTGGGGGCAGACTGGAAACACCATATATTTT. This encodes CASWGQTGNTIYF.